This TCR beta chain was sequenced for a study of T-cell reconstitution after alpha-beta-depleted transplantation in children. Unique molecular identifiers were used to barcode this TCRbeta library. In TCRdb, the PCR reads were re-called with MiXCR into one record per CDR3 protein. Of about 310,000 distinct CDR3 sequences listed, about a quarter were seen once; the top ten hold 11%. V lost 0 bases, J lost 3 bases, and 13 bases lay in between. The germline CDR1 and CDR2 sequences are SGHDT and YYEEEE. The CDR3 sequence is 15 residues long. The rearrangement joins TRBV5-6 to TRBJ2-7, with D possibly being TRBD1 or TRBD2 (6 bases each). This specimen consisted of PBMCs, mostly from graft donor cells, obtained 180 days after TCRalphabeta/CD19-depleted stem cell transplant. The sequence came from a male patient younger than 18 who had a stem cell transplant for acute lymphoblastic leukemia, so the T cells may come from the graft donor. The DNA of the CDR3 is TGTGCCAGCAGCTTGGACGGGGGCCTACTCTACGAGCAGTACTTC. This sequence encodes CASSLDGGLLYEQYF. Full variable domain (missing parts from reference TRBV5-6 and TRBJ2-7): DAGVTQSPTHLIKTRGQQVTLRCSPKSGHDTVSWYQQALGQGPQFIFQYYEEEERQRGNFPDRFSGHQFPNYSSELNVNALLLGDSALYLCASSLDGGLLYEQYFGPGTRLTVT.